The entry below gives a single T cell receptor (beta chain) sequence along with its context. Antigen: not known. The data derive from a study of identical twins. Overall study findings and caveats: Insertion counts were lower in abundant cord blood beta clonotypes, a trend that memory repertoires did not show.

Healthy Caucasians alone served as donors. TCRdb itself ran the 5' RACE reads through MiXCR, one entry per CDR3 protein. The repertoire holds approximately 700,000 distinct CDR3 sequences, with about 20% as singletons. The sample also formed part of further work on T cells expressing NK-cell markers. As that study records: The study sequenced eight donors, seven HCMV-seropositive and one seronegative. In roughly six donors, dominant CD3+CD56+NKG2C+ clonotypes ranked among the top 10 CD8+ clonotypes.

The sequenced sample was PBMCs. This TCR came from a woman aged 18-29 years in good health.

CDR3 region: CSANGLAGNTDTQYF. CDR3 DNA sequence: TGCAGTGCTAACGGACTAGCGGGGAACACAGATACGCAGTATTTT. The chain has TRBV20-1 and TRBJ2-3; 12 nucleotides agree with TRBD2. V lost 4 bases and J lost 2; bases outside the gene matches: 4. CDR1 is DFQATT, CDR2 SNEGSKA, per germline (reference sequence). The CDR3 extends over 15 amino acids.